This paragraph reports one T cell receptor beta chain. What it binds is unknown. Total RNA, at least 6 micrograms per sample, came from PBMCs. The authors ran a second PCR of about 7 to 12 cycles using a sample-barcoded 5' primer and a J-beta primer mix. Each cDNA was tagged by a template-switch adaptor containing 12 random nucleotides. Each CDR3 protein is one row after TCRdb ran MiXCR on the 5' RACE reads. This table has over 1,200,000 distinct CDR3 sequences, around 59% appearing once. This specimen comes from a study of blood T cells in healthy people across ages. Overall study findings and caveats: Estimates of diversity drawn from one million T cells were considered underestimates.

Germline CDR1 SEHNR, CDR2 FQNEAQ (reference sequence). CDR3 size: 13 residues. V was cut by 4 bases and J by 0 bases, with 5 bases left in between. Material for sequencing was blood. The chain carries TRBV7-9 and TRBJ2-3; unclear D gene. The clonotype comes from a man younger than 35 in good health. CDR3 in amino acids: CASSWYSTDTQYF. In nucleotides, the CDR3 is TGTGCCAGCAGCTGGTACAGCACAGATACGCAGTATTTT.